Below are 5 T cell receptor beta chains sequenced from a single sample in a study of shared clonotypes between healthy human individuals. Sequencing used immunoSEQ multiplex PCR; TCRdb keeps in-frame clones, though not all of them. The sample has some 1,400,000 clones, around 95% seen once; the top ten hold roughly 1.2%. The specimen sequenced was naive CD4+ T cells sorted from blood. Subset here: CD45RA+ positively selected. Receptor source: a man aged 30 to 39 in good health.

CDR3 amino acids: CASSPLPGRGSYEQYF. The CDR3 DNA follows: TGTGCCAGCAGTCCACTCCCTGGTAGGGGTTCTTACGAGCAGTACTTC. The V call is TRBV11-1, the J call TRBJ2-7; tentatively, D is TRBD1 (5 bases). The CDR3 has 16 residues. Germline CDR1 reads SGHAT; CDR2 reads FQDESV (reference sequence). The V gene lost 6 bases and the J gene lost 4 bases, with 22 bases spanning the gap. Combining the CDR3 with reference TRBV11-1 and TRBJ2-7 gives the whole variable domain EAEVAQSPRYKITEKSQAVAFWCDPISGHATLYWYRQILGQGPELLVQFQDESVVDDSQLPKDRFSAERLKGVDSTLKIQPAELGDSAMYLCASSPLPGRGSYEQYFGPGTRLTVT.

The V and J genes are TRBV6-1 and TRBJ2-7, with 8 bases fitting TRBD2. The germline gives CDR1 MNHNS, CDR2 SASEGT. The CDR3 is 14 residues long. The J segment lost 2 bases and the V segment lost 4 bases, leaving 4 bases of the junction unmatched. The DNA for the CDR3 is TGTGCCAGCAGTGCGCTACTAGCGGCCTACGAGCAGTACTTC. This gives the protein CASSALLAAYEQYF.

The chain links TRBV28 to TRBJ1-5; 7 bases line up with TRBD1. Germline-derived CDR1 and CDR2 are MDHEN and SYDVKM. This CDR3 comprises 15 residues. V lost 2 bases to trimming and J lost 2 bases; unmatched junction nucleotides: 3. CDR3 loop: CASSLTGEGNQPQHF. CDR3 coding DNA: TGTGCCAGCAGTTTAACAGGGGAGGGCAATCAGCCCCAGCATTTT.

V and J are TRBV7-8 and TRBJ1-5; 9 bases are shared with TRBD1. The CDR3 length is 18 residues. CDR1 and CDR2 from the germline V gene are SGHVS and FQNEAQ. Trimming took 1 base from V and 0 from J; bases not matched to a gene: 7. The CDR3 DNA sequence: TGTGCCAGCAGCTTAGGGGACAGGGTGAAGTATAGCAATCAGCCCCAGCATTTT. Translating it yields CASSLGDRVKYSNQPQHF.

V gene TRBV11-3 combines with J gene TRBJ1-1; 8 positions match TRBD1. V trimming: 8 bases; J trimming: 4 bases; junction bases outside the gene matches: 6. The CDR3 length is 13 residues. Germline V CDR1 and CDR2: SGHNT, YENEEA. This CDR3 is CASAKQGGTEAFF. The CDR3 coding sequence is TGTGCCAGCGCCAAACAGGGGGGCACTGAAGCTTTCTTT.